This TCR beta chain stems from a study of tumor-infiltrating lymphocytes in glioblastoma multiforme (dated by TCRdb to the late 2010s). Turning to the overall study: The study tested whether intratumoral genomic heterogeneity fosters TIL diversity by jointly investigating somatic mutations, TIL diversity and immune response activity. Results and caveats for the whole study, not just this receptor: Generalizability was limited because only one glioblastoma patient was included in the TCR and somatic mutation analysis. Clone frequencies may be distorted by RNA-based TCR sequencing because unequal numbers of TCR transcripts are carried by T cells. The authors noted that sorting T cells into functional subsets, which was not done in this study, would be a future improvement.

A note on this clonotype: No cognate antigen has been identified for it. Base qualities are not at hand, and no much larger clone is one base apart.

For each of the nine to eleven tumor samples, the AllPrep DNA/RNA mini kit was used to purify genomic DNA and total RNA simultaneously. All RNA had OD 260/280 ratios above 1.9 and RNA integrity numbers above 6.5. TCRB libraries were built from RNA via three nested multiplex PCR rounds using a modified ARM-PCR protocol with multiple V-beta primers and a C-beta primer. Starting from about 500 ng of total RNA, TCRB-specific cDNA was synthesized using ProtoScript II Reverse Transcriptase and a C-beta primer. The description of the TCRB libraries did not include any unique molecular identifiers. In the third PCR, barcodes and adapters were added over roughly 25 cycles with Deep VentR (exo-) polymerase, after which 250-500 bp bands were gel purified. An Illumina HiSeq 2500 was used to sequence the TCRB libraries with 250 bp paired-end reads. For the original study's pipeline: Reads were cleaned with Trimmomatic, merged with FLASH, assigned V, D and J segments with MiGEC, and analyzed with VDJtools. The Shannon-Wiener diversity index, calculated using VDJtools, was used to quantify repertoire diversity. TCRdb reworked the public reads: Q25 trimming with fastp, MiXCR clone assembly, productive beta chains retained. A single entry per CDR3 protein holds the most common genes and DNA from its merged rows. The V and J calls, along with clone size, are taken from TCRdb and not from the paper's own processing. The sample records about 15,000 distinct CDR3 sequences, 65% to 75% of which are singletons. Under 40% of the sample belongs to the ten largest clones.

Trimming removed 0 bases from V and 4 bases from J, leaving 10 bases between the germline ends. According to the germline V gene, CDR1 reads LGHNA and CDR2 reads YSLEER. The CDR3, cysteine through phenylalanine, is 15 amino acids long. Left in the record is the CDR3 DNA by itself, 45 bases read in frame from the first base. The sequence joins TRBV4-3 to TRBJ2-1; a tentative D call is TRBD2 (5 bases match). The sequenced sample was brain tumor tissue. The sequence was obtained from a male donor with glioblastoma. The CDR3 in this case is CASSQDISGYNEQFF. The sequence in DNA is TGCGCCAGCAGCCAAGATATAAGCGGTTACAATGAGCAGTTCTTC.